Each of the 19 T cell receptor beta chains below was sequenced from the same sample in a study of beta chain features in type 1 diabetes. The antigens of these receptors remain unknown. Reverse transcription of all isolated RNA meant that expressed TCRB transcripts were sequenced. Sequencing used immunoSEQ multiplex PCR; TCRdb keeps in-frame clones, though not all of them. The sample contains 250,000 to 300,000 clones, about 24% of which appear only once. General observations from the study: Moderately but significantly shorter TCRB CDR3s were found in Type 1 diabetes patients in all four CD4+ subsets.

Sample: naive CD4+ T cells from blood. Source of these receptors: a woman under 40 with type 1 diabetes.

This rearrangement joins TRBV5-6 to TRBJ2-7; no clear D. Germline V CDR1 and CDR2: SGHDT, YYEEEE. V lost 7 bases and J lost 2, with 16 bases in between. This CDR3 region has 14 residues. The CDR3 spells CASGEVSTTYEQYF. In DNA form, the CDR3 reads TGTGCCAGCGGAGAGGTGTCCACCACCTACGAGCAGTACTTC. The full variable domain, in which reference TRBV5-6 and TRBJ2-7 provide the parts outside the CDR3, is DAGVTQSPTHLIKTRGQQVTLRCSPKSGHDTVSWYQQALGQGPQFIFQYYEEEERQRGNFPDRFSGHQFPNYSSELNVNALLLGDSALYLCASGEVSTTYEQYFGPGTRLTVT.

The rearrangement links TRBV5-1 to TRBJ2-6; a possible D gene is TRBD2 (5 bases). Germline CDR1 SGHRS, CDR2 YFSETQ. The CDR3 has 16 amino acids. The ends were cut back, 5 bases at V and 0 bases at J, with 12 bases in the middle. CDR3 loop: CASSSGSFSGANVLTF. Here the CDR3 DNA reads TGCGCCAGCAGTTCGGGGAGCTTCTCTGGGGCCAACGTCCTGACTTTC.

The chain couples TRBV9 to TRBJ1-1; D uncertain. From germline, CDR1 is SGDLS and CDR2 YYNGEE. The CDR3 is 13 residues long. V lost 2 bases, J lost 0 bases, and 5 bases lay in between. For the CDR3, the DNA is TGTGCCAGCAGCGTCGACATGAACACTGAAGCTTTCTTT. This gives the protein CASSVDMNTEAFF.

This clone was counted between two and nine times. The DNA for the CDR3 is TGTGCCAGCAGCCGAGCCGGGACACCAGGGCAAGAGACCCAGTACTTC. Translated: CASSRAGTPGQETQYF. The chain links TRBV9 to TRBJ2-5, with D possibly matching TRBD1 (6 bases). V gave up 4 bases and J gave up 2 bases, with 18 bases separating them. The CDR3 is 16 amino acids. Germline CDR1 SGDLS, CDR2 YYNGEE.

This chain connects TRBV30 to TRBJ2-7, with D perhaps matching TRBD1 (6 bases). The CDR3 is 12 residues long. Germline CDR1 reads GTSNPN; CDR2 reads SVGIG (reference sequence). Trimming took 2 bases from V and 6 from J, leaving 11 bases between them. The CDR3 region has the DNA TGTGCCTGGAGTTTACAGGGCAGCGAGCAGTACTTC. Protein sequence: CAWSLQGSEQYF.

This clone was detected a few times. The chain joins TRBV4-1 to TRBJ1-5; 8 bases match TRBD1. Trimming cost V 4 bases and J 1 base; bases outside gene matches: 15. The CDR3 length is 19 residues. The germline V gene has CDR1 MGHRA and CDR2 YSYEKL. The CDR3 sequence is CASSRHRTGPVGSNQPQHF. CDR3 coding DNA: TGCGCCAGCAGCCGCCATAGGACAGGGCCCGTGGGGAGCAATCAGCCCCAGCATTTT.

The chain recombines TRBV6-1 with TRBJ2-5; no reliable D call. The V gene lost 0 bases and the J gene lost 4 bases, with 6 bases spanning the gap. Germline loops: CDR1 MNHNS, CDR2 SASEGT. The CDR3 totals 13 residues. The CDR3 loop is CASSEATRETQYF. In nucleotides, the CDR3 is TGTGCCAGCAGTGAAGCGACTCGAGAGACCCAGTACTTC.

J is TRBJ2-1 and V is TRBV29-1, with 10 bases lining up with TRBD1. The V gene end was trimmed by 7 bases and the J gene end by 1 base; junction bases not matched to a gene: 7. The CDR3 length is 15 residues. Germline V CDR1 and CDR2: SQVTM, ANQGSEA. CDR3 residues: CSARDRGGSYNEQFF. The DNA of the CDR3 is TGCAGCGCCCGGGACAGGGGAGGGTCCTACAATGAGCAGTTCTTC.

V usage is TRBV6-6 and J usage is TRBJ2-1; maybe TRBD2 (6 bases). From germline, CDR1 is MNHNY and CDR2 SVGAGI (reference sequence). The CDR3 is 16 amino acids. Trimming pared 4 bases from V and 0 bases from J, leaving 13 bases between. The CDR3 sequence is CASSSSIGSSYNEQFF. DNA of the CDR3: TGTGCCAGCAGTTCCTCTATCGGGAGCTCCTACAATGAGCAGTTCTTC.

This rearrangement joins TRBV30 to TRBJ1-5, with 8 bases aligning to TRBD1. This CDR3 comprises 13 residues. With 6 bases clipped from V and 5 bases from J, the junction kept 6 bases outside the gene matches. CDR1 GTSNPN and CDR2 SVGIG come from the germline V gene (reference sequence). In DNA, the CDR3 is TGTGCCTGCGGGACAGGTCCAGATCAGCCCCAGCATTTT. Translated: CACGTGPDQPQHF.

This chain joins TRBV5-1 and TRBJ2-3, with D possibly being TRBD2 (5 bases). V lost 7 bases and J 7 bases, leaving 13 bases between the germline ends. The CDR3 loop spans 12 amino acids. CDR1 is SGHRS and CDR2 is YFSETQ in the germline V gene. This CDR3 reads CASGAVPNTQYF. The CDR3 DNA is TGCGCCAGCGGAGCGGTTCCGAATACGCAGTATTTT.

The CDR3 region has the DNA TGTGCCAGCAGCGGGGGACTAGCGGGAGGGCCTGGCACCGGGGAGCTGTTTTTT. It specifies CASSGGLAGGPGTGELFF. V is TRBV27 and J is TRBJ2-2; 16 positions agree with TRBD2. With 6 bases clipped from V and 4 bases from J, the junction kept 8 bases outside the gene matches. CDR3 size: 18 residues. Germline loops: CDR1 MNHEY, CDR2 SMNVEV (reference sequence).

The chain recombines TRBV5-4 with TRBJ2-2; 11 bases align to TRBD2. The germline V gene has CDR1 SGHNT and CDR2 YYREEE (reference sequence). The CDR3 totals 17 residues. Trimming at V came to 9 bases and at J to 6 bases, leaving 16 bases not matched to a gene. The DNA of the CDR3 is TGTGCCACGCTTTACCGATTAGCGGGAGGGCCTCCCGGGGAGCTGTTTTTT. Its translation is CATLYRLAGGPPGELFF. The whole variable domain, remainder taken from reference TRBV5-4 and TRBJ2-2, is ETGVTQSPTHLIKTRGQQVTLRCSSQSGHNTVSWYQQALGQGPQFIFQYYREEENGRGNFPPRFSGLQFPNYSSELNVNALELDDSALYLCATLYRLAGGPPGELFFGEGSRLTVL.

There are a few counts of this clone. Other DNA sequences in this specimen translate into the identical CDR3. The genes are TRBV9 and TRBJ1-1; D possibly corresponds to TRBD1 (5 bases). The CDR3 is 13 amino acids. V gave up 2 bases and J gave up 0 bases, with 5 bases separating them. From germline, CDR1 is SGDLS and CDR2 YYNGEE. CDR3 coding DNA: TGTGCCAGCAGCGTGACAGTGAACACTGAAGCTTTCTTT. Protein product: CASSVTVNTEAFF.

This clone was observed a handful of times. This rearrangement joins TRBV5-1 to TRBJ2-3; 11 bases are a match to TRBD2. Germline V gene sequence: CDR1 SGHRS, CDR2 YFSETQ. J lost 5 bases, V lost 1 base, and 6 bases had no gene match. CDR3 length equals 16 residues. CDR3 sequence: CASSLSVTSGIDTQYF. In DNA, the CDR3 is TGCGCCAGCAGCTTGTCAGTGACTAGCGGGATAGATACGCAGTATTTT. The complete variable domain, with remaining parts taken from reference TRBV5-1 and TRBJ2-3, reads KAGVTQTPRYLIKTRGQQVTLSCSPISGHRSVSWYQQTPGQGLQFLFEYFSETQRNKGNFPGRFSGRQFSNSRSEMNVSTLELGDSALYLCASSLSVTSGIDTQYFGPGTRLTVL.

CDR3 loop: CASSLGQGFQETQYF. The CDR3 region has the DNA TGCGCCAGCAGCTTGGGACAGGGCTTCCAAGAGACCCAGTACTTC. The genes are TRBV5-1 and TRBJ2-5; TRBD1 agrees at 7 bases. Germline trimming cut 0 bases from V and 1 base from J; bases unmatched to any gene: 3. The CDR3 spans 15 residues. Germline V gene sequence: CDR1 SGHRS, CDR2 YFSETQ.

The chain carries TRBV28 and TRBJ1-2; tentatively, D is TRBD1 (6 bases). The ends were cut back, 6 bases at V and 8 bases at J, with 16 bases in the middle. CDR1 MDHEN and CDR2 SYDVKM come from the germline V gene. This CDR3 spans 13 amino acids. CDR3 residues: CASRPQGQWGYTF. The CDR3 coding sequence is TGTGCCAGCAGACCCCAAGGACAGTGGGGCTACACCTTC.

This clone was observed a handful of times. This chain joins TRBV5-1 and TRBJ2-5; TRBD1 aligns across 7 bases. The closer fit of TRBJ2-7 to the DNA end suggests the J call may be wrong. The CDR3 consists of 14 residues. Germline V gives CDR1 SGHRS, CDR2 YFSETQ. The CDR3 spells CASTRTGQSYEQYF. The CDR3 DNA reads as TGCGCCAGCACCAGAACGGGACAGTCCTACGAGCAGTACTTC.

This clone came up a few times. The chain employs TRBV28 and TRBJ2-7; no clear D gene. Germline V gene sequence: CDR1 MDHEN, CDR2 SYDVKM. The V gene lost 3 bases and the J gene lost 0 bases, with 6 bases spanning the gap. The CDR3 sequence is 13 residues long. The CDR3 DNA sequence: TGTGCCAGCAGTTTTCCCCACTCCTACGAGCAGTACTTC. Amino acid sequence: CASSFPHSYEQYF.